This T cell receptor (beta chain) was sequenced for a study of T cell responses to AZD1222 COVID-19 vaccine. Overall study findings and caveats: Two doses of AZD1222 preceded a rise in Spike-specific TCR breadth and depth. As reported, nearly half of all spike-specific TCRs target variant regions that are unmutated. Most donors were white British, females outnumbered males, and clonal diversity was possibly underestimated. Repertoires in all cases were sampled only once the peak T cell response had passed.

Profiling relied on immunoSEQ multiplex PCR, and the TCRdb table lists in-frame clones only, not all of them. The profile covers 130,000 to 150,000 clones, with approximately 90% appearing a single time and around 4.9% taken by the ten largest. Notes on this clone: As yet, its antigen is unknown.

The receptor's source is an adult in good health. Here the sequenced sample was peripheral blood, taken on day 0 of AZD1222 vaccination.

CDR3 protein: CASSHLAGGTRNEQFF. Written as DNA, the CDR3 is TGCGCCAGCAGCCATCTAGCGGGGGGGACGAGGAATGAGCAGTTCTTC. The chain recombines TRBV4-3 with TRBJ2-1, with 12 nucleotides matching TRBD2. J gave up 7 bases and V 3 bases, and 7 bases lay outside the gene matches. CDR3 size: 16 residues. Per the germline V gene, CDR1 is LGHNA and CDR2 is YSLEER.